Many counts were recorded for the clone carrying this T cell receptor beta chain. This entry is derived from a study of T cells in Graves' hyperthyroidism and ophthalmopathy. The TCR beta CDR3 regions underwent amplification using RNA transcripts as the source. The HTBI set primed first-round TCR CDR3 RT-PCR. TCRdb used MiXCR to reprocess the multiplex PCR reads, holding one entry per CDR3 protein. The profile covers roughly 180,000 distinct CDR3 sequences, with about 9% appearing a single time and around 21% taken by the ten largest. Unmatched junction bases numbered 10, after V lost 5 bases and J lost 2 bases. This CDR3 region has 16 residues. From germline, CDR1 is SEHNR and CDR2 FQNEAQ (reference sequence).

The clonotype was recovered from a woman aged 18 to 35 with Graves' hyperthyroidism that later progressed to Graves' ophthalmopathy. Sequencing was performed on blood. The rearrangement links TRBV7-9 to TRBJ2-7; 9 bases match TRBD1. CDR3 coding DNA: TGTGCCAGCAGCGAATGGGACAGGGTATTCCCCTACGAGCAGTACTTC. Translating it yields CASSEWDRVFPYEQYF.